This TCR beta chain was obtained from a study of blood T cell repertoires in COVID-19. On the study more broadly: Samples came from the United States, Italy and Spain, spanning acute and convalescent COVID-19. PBMCs, B-cell-depleted T cells, or T cells were the source of the cDNA or gDNA that made up the material.

In the original workflow: Amplification with reference gene primers provided the estimates of nucleated cell counts. TCRdb keeps only in-frame clones here, not all; method: immunoSEQ multiplex PCR. The DNA was the basis for D and trimming; V, J and clone size are from that table. This sample carries fewer than 100,000 clones, more than 80% of them seen once, and the ten largest clones take around 0.8%. The ends were cut back, 5 bases at V and 6 bases at J, with 14 bases in the middle. The CDR3 extends over 14 amino acids. Germline V gene sequence: CDR1 SEHNR, CDR2 FQNEAQ (reference sequence). This sequence joins TRBV7-9 and TRBJ1-5, with D possibly being TRBD1 (5 bases). Source material: peripheral blood. The receptor comes from a woman over 75 with acute or convalescent COVID-19. CDR3: CASSPRGDGQPQHF. The CDR3, as DNA: TGTGCCAGCAGCCCACGGGGGGACGGTCAGCCCCAGCATTTT.